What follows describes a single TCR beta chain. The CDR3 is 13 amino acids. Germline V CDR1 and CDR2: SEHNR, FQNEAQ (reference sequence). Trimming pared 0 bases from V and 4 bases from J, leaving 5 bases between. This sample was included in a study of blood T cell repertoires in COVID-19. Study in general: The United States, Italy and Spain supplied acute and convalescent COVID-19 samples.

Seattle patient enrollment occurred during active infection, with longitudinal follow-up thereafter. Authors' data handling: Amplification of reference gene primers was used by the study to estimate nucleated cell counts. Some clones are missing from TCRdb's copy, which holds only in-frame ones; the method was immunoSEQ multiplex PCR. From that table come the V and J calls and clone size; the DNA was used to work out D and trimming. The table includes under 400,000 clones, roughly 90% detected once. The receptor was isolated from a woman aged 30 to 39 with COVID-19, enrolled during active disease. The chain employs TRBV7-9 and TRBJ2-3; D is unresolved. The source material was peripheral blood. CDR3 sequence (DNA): TGTGCCAGCAGCTTAGCTTCAGCAGATACGCAGTATTTT. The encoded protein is CASSLASADTQYF.